The text below deals with one T cell receptor beta chain. The data are from a study of cytomegalovirus exposure and HLA in healthy donors. The PCR used 60 Vbeta and 13 Jbeta primers. The method was immunoSEQ multiplex PCR; TCRdb's version includes in-frame clones alone and lacks a portion of them. The data contain about 160,000 clones, 65% to 85% of them seen just once; the ten biggest clones take up 6% to 9%. Germline CDR1 SGHAT, CDR2 FQNNGV. Trimming removed 1 base from V and 10 bases from J, with 14 bases in between. The CDR3 consists of 15 residues. Sequences were obtained from PBMCs. The J gene is TRBJ1-6, the V gene TRBV11-2; D might be TRBD1 (6 bases). The receptor's source is a woman aged 25 to 39 in good health and CMV-seropositive. The CDR3 DNA reads TGTGCCAGCAGCTTAGGTTCAGGGGTCGCGTCACCCCTCCACTTT. Its protein product is CASSLGSGVASPLHF. The whole variable domain, remainder taken from reference TRBV11-2 and TRBJ1-6, is EAGVAQSPRYKIIEKRQSVAFWCNPISGHATLYWYQQILGQGPKLLIQFQNNGVVDDSQLPKDRFSAERLKGVDSTLKIQPAKLEDSAVYLCASSLGSGVASPLHFGNGTRLTVT.